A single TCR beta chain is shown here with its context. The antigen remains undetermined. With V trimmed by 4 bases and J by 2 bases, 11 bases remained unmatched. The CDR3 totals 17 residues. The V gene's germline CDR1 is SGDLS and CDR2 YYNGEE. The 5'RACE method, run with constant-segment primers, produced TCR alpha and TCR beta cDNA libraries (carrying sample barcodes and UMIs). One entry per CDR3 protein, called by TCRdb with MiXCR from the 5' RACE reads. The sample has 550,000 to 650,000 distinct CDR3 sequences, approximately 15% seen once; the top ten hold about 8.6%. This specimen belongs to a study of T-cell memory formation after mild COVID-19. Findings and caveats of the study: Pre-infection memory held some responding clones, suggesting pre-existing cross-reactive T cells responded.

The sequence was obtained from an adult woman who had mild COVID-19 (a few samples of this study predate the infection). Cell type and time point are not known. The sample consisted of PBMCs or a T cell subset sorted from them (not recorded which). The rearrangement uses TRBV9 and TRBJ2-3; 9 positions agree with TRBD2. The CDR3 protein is CASSPISGGVDTDTQYF. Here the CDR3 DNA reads TGTGCCAGCAGCCCTATTAGCGGGGGAGTTGACACAGATACGCAGTATTTT.